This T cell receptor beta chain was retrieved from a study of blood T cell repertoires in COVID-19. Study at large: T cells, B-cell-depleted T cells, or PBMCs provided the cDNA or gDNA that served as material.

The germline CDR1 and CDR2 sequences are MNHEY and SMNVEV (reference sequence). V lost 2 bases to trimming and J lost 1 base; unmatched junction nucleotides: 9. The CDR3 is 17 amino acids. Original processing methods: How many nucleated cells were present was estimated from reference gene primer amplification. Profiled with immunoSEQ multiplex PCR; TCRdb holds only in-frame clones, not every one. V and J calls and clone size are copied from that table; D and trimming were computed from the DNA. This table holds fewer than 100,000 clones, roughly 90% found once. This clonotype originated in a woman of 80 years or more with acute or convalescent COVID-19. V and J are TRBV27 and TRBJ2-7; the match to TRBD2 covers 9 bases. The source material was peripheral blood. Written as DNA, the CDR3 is TGTGCCAGCAGTTTAGACGCAGCGGGGGGAAGTTCCTACGAGCAGTACTTC. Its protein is CASSLDAAGGSSYEQYF.